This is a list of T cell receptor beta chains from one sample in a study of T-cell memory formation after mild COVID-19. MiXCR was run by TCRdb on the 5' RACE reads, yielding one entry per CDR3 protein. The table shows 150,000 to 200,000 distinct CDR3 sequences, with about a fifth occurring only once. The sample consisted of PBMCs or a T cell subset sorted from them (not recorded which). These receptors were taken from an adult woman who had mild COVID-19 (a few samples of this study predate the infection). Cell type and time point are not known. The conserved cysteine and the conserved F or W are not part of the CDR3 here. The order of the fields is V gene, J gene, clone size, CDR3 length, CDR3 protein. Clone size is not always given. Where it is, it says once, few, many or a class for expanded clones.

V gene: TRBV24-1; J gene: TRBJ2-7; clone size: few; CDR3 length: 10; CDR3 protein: ATSGDRGEQY
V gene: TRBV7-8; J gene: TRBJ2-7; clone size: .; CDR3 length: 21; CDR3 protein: ASSSTLGLAGGPLTQTFYEQY
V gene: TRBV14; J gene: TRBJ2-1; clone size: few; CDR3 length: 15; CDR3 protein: ASSPPWPTPTYNEQF
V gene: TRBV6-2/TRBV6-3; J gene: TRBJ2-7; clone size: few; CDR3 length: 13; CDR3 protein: ASSLTTEVPYEQY
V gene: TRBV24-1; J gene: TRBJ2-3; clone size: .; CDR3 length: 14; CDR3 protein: ATSDPGVGFTDTQY
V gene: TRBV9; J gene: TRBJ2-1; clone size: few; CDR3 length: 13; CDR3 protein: ASSTLSGRANEQF
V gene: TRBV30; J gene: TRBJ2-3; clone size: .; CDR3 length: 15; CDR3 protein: AWSVISASGGTDTQY
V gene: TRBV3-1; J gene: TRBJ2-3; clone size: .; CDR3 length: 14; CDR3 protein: ASSQDYGRGTDTQY
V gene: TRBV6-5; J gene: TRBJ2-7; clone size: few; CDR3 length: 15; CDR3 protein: ASSYSTRDGIAYEQY
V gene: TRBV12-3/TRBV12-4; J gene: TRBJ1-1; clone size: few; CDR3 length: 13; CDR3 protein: ASLVGGAMNTEAF
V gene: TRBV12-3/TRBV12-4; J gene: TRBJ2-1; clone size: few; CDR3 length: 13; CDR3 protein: ASKGQTSGGYEQF
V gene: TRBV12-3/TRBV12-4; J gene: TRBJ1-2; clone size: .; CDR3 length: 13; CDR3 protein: ASSLPGGGNYGYT
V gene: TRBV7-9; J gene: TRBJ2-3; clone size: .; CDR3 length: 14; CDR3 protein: ASSPLAGGFTDTQY
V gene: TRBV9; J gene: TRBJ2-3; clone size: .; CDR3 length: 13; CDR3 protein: ASSFRGGSGGTQY
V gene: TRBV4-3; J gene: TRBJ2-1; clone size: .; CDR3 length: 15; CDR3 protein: ASSQVVRGSSYNEQF
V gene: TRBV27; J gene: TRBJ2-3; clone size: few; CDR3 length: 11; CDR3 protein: ASKASRIDTQY
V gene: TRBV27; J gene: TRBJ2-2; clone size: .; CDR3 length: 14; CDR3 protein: ASSFSGTGMAGELF
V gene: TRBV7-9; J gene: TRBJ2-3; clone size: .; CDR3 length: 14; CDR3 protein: ASWGQSRGRTDTQY
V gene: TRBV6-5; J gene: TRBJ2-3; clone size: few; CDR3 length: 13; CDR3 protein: ASSLSTGTPDTQY
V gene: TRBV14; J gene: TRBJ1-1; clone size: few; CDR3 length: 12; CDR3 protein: ASSQDFGVTEAF
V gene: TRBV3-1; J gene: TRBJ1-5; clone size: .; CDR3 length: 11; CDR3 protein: ASSLSIAQPQH
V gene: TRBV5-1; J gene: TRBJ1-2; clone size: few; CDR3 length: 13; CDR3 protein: ASSLTGSSSYGYT
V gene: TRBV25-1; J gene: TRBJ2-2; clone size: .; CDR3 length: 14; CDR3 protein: ASSEPGPSITGELF
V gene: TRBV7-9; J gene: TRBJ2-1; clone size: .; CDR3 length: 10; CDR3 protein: ASSLPLGEQF
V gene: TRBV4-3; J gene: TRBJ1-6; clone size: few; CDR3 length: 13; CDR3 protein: ASSQEESYNSPLH
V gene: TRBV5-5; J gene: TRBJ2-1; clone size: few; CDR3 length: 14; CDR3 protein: ASSLTAQEAYNEQF
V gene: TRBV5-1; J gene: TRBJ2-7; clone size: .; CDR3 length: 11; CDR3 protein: ASSWGQKSEQY
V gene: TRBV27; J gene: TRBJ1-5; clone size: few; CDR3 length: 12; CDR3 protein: ASSPGEDNQPQH
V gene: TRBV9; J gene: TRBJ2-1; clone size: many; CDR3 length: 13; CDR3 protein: ASRLGASGRGEQF
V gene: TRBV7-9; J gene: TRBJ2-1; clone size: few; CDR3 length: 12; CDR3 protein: ASSYRGTYNEQF
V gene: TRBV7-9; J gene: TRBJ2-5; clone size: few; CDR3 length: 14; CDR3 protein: ASFPGTAPLLETQY
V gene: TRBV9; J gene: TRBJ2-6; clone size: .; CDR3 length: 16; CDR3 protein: ASSVKKHLSSGANVLT
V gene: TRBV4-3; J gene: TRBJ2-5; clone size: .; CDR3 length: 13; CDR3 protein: ASSQGTADQETQY
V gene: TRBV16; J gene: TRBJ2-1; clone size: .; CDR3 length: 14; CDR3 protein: ASSVRGVSSYNEQF
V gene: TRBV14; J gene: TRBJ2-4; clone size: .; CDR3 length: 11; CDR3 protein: ASSLGTNFIQY
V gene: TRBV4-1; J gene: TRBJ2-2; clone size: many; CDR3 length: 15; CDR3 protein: ASSQDLRTRGTGELF
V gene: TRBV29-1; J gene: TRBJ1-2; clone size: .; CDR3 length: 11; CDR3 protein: SVMDNGNYGYT
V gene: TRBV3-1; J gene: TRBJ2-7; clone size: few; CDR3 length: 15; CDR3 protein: ASSQDYLRLGTHEQY
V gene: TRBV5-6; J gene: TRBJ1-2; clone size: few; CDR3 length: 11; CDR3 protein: ASSLGSSYGYT
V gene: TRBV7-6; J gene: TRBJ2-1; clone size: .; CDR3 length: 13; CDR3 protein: ASSLDGQSYNEQF
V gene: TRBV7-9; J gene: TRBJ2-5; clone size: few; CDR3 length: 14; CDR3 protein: ASSLGLAGGSETQY
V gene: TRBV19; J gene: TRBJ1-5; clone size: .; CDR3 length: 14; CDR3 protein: ASSIDWDRPDQPQH
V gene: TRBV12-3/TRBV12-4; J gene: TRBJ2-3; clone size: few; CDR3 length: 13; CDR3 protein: ASSLGDRGTDTQY
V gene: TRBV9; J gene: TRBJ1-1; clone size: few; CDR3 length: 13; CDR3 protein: ASSVATGHNTEAF
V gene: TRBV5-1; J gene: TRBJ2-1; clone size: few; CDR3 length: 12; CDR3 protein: ASSDRGSVNEQF
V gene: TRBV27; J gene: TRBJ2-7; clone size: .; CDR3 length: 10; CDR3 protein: ASSTPGYEQY
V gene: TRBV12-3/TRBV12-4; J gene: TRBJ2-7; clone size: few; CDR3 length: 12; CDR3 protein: ASSLEGLTYEQY
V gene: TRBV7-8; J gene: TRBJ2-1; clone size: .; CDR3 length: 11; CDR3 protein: ASSGDSDNEQF
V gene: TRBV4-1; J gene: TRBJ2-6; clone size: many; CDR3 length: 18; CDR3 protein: ASSQGVTGLMISGANVLT
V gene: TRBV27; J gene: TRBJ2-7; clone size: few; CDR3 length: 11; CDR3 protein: ASAPLGIYEQY
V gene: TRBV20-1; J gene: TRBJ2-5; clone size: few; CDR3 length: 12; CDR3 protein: SAPRGREQETQY
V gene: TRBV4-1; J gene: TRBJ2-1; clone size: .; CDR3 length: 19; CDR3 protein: ASSHQHPPSSQESSYNEQF